One sample yielded the 12 T cell receptor beta chains listed below, sequenced in a study of vaccination and CD4 T cells after COVID-19. The Oncomine TCR Beta short-read assay sequenced DNA from cultured CD4+ T cells. TCRdb itself ran the PCR reads through MiXCR, one entry per CDR3 protein. Seen here are about 23,000 distinct CDR3 sequences, approximately 50% observed once, and the top ten hold around 2.8%. The sample's treatment: roughly 10-day PBMC culture with coronavirus spike peptide pools or control peptides (ViraFEST assay). No antigen has been assigned to these receptors. The sample consisted of CD4+ T cells from blood, cultured in vitro. The origin of the receptors is a human donor who had recovered from COVID-19.

This chain links TRBV28 with TRBJ1-4; D gene ambiguous. Germline V gene sequence: CDR1 MDHEN, CDR2 SYDVKM. V lost 3 bases and J 10 bases, leaving 15 bases between the germline ends. This CDR3 region has 14 residues. The CDR3 is CASSLGPTSGKLFF. In DNA form, the CDR3 reads TGTGCCAGCAGTTTGGGTCCTACCTCGGGAAAACTGTTTTTT.

The chain is built from TRBV19 and TRBJ1-1; D is uncertain. CDR3 size: 13 residues. Germline V gene data show CDR1 as LNHDA and CDR2 as SQIVND (reference sequence). Between the trimmed V and J ends, which lost 5 bases and 4 bases, there was a span of 11 bases. DNA for the CDR3: TGTGCCAGTAGTCTGAGACAAGCCACTGAAGCTTTCTTT. It codes for CASSLRQATEAFF.

This clonotype turned up a few times. The chain joins TRBV7-9 to TRBJ1-2; D remains ambiguous. Germline CDR1 and CDR2: SEHNR and FQNEAQ (reference sequence). Trimming removed 3 bases at V and 7 bases at J, with 9 bases between. The CDR3 consists of 12 residues. CDR3 amino acids: CASSLMERGYTF. In DNA form, the CDR3 reads TGTGCCAGCAGCTTGATGGAGCGTGGCTACACCTTC.

The genes are TRBV7-2 and TRBJ1-1, with D hard to call. The V end lost 4 bases, the J end lost 6 bases, and 15 bases lay between the germline ends. The germline gives CDR1 SGHTA, CDR2 FQGNSA. The CDR3 spans 14 residues. The DNA for the CDR3 is TGTGCCAGCAGCTCCCTGCTATCGGAACCTGAAGCTTTCTTT. Protein product: CASSSLLSEPEAFF.

This clonotype showed up just a few times. V usage is TRBV6-7 and J usage is TRBJ2-3; a weak D match, TRBD2 (6 bases). TRBV6-7 is sorted into the ORF group, with uncertain function. Trimming shortened V by 11 bases and J by 2 bases, and 20 bases separated the two germline ends. The CDR3 totals 15 residues. Here the CDR3 reads CAPMGLAPITDTQYF. The CDR3 DNA reads as TGTGCCCCCATGGGGCTAGCGCCTATCACAGATACGCAGTATTTT.

This clonotype has more than one count but fewer than ten. V usage is TRBV20-1 and J usage is TRBJ2-3; D is perhaps TRBD1 (5 bases). From germline, CDR1 is DFQATT and CDR2 SNEGSKA (reference sequence). This CDR3 spans 15 amino acids. Deletions cut 4 bases from V and 3 bases from J, with 17 bases between. CDR3 region: CSAIQSRQKTDTQYF. The CDR3 nucleotides are TGCAGTGCTATTCAATCGCGACAGAAAACAGATACGCAGTATTTT.

DNA of the CDR3: TGTGCCAGCAGCTTATATCGGGACACCTACGAGCAGTACTTC. Encoded protein: CASSLYRDTYEQYF. This chain links TRBV11-3 with TRBJ2-7, with a tentative D call TRBD1 (6 bases). Germline CDR1 reads SGHNT; CDR2 reads YENEEA. V lost 2 bases and J lost 2, with 10 bases in between. The CDR3 sequence is 14 residues long.

This clonotype was recorded a few times. This chain uses TRBV12-3 or TRBV12-4 with TRBJ1-2; D unresolved. V lost 5 bases and J 8 bases, leaving 15 bases between the germline ends. The CDR3 totals 13 residues. As DNA, the CDR3 is TGTGCCAGCAGTGTAGGAGGGATGCGCGGCTACACCTTC. Protein sequence: CASSVGGMRGYTF.

This clonotype was picked up a small number of times. The genes are TRBV28 and TRBJ2-7; no definite D call. This CDR3 comprises 11 residues. The germline V gene encodes CDR1 MDHEN and CDR2 SYDVKM. V lost 8 bases to trimming and J lost 5 bases, with 10 bases between them. CDR3 amino acids: CASLSTDEQYF. The CDR3 DNA follows: TGTGCCAGCTTGTCAACGGACGAGCAGTACTTC.

V gene TRBV25-1 combines with J gene TRBJ2-2; 7 bases match TRBD1. Germline trimming cut 7 bases from V and 1 base from J; bases unmatched to any gene: 6. The CDR3 length is 15 residues. Per the germline V gene, CDR1 is MGHDK and CDR2 is SYGVNS. CDR3 nucleotide sequence: TGTGCCAGCACAAACAGGGGCCGGAACACCGGGGAGCTGTTTTTT. Translating it yields CASTNRGRNTGELFF.

This clonotype was counted once. This chain uses TRBV7-9 with TRBJ2-7; D is perhaps TRBD2 (6 bases). Germline lookup yields CDR1 SEHNR and CDR2 FQNEAQ (reference sequence). Trimming took off 4 bases at V and 1 base at J, with 17 bases between the two ends. The CDR3 covers 16 residues. For the CDR3, the DNA is TGTGCCAGCAGCTGGAGGGGTGATGGGAATTCCTACGAGCAGTACTTC. This gives the protein CASSWRGDGNSYEQYF.

This chain connects TRBV6-2 or TRBV6-3 to TRBJ1-5, with a weak D call TRBD1 (6 bases). Trimming cost V 6 bases and J 9 bases, with 21 bases left between them. Germline V gene data show CDR1 as MNHEY and CDR2 as SVGEGT. The CDR3 contains 15 residues. The CDR3 bases are TGTGCCAGCAGCCGTCCGGACAGCACCTCGCGGCCCCAGCATTTT. Translating it yields CASSRPDSTSRPQHF.